The rows below give T cell receptor beta chains drawn from one sample of a study of T cells in Graves' hyperthyroidism and ophthalmopathy. TCRdb recomputed calls from the multiplex PCR reads with MiXCR, one row per CDR3 protein. The data show about 500,000 distinct CDR3 sequences, 13% to 15% seen once. The sequenced material came from blood. The receptors were sampled from a woman younger than 30 with Graves' hyperthyroidism. CDR3s include the opening cysteine and the closing phenylalanine or tryptophan. A D gene is named only where the DNA matches it firmly. Not every row has a clone size; where given, it reads once, few, many or a size class.

j_call: TRBJ2-3
d_call: TRBD1
v_call: TRBV5-1
clone_size: many
cdr3_nt: TGCGCCAGCAGCTGGTGGGACAGGGGAATAACCCTCACAGATACGCAGTATTTT
cdr3_aa: CASSWWDRGITLTDTQYF

j_call: TRBJ2-5
d_call: .
v_call: TRBV10-3
clone_size: .
cdr3_nt: TGTGCCATCAGTGAGGGTAGGGAACAAGAGACCCAGTACTTC
cdr3_aa: CAISEGREQETQYF

j_call: TRBJ1-5
d_call: .
v_call: TRBV7-8
clone_size: many
cdr3_nt: TGTGCCAGCAGCTGGGATTTCGATAGCAATCAGCCCCAGCATTTT
cdr3_aa: CASSWDFDSNQPQHF

j_call: TRBJ1-1
d_call: .
v_call: TRBV20-1
clone_size: .
cdr3_nt: TGCAGTGCTGGGTCGGCTTTCTTT
cdr3_aa: CSAGSAFF

j_call: TRBJ2-5
d_call: TRBD1
v_call: TRBV28
clone_size: many
cdr3_nt: TGTGCCAGTCGACAGGGAAAAGAGACCCAGTACTTC
cdr3_aa: CASRQGKETQYF

j_call: TRBJ1-5
d_call: .
v_call: TRBV12-3/TRBV12-4
clone_size: many
cdr3_nt: TGTGCCAGCAGTTTGGGAGGGTATTCTATGGGGAATCAGCCCCAGCATTTT
cdr3_aa: CASSLGGYSMGNQPQHF

j_call: TRBJ2-2
d_call: .
v_call: TRBV14
clone_size: few
cdr3_nt: TGTGCCAGCAGCCACAGGGGATCCGGGGAGCTGTTTTTT
cdr3_aa: CASSHRGSGELFF

j_call: TRBJ2-7
d_call: .
v_call: TRBV10-2
clone_size: many
cdr3_nt: TGCGCCAGCAGTGGGACAGGGACTAGGCCACTAGACCACGAGCAGTACTTC
cdr3_aa: CASSGTGTRPLDHEQYF

j_call: TRBJ1-1
d_call: TRBD1
v_call: TRBV10-1
clone_size: many
cdr3_nt: TGCGCCACGAGGAGACAGGGCTCCGACACTGAAGCTTTCTTT
cdr3_aa: CATRRQGSDTEAFF

j_call: TRBJ2-3
d_call: TRBD2
v_call: TRBV24-1
clone_size: many
cdr3_nt: TGTGCCACCAGTGCTCGGGCGGGAGCCACAGATACGCAGTATTTT
cdr3_aa: CATSARAGATDTQYF

j_call: TRBJ2-5
d_call: TRBD2
v_call: TRBV18
clone_size: many
cdr3_nt: TGTGCCAGCTCACCCTCAGCGGGAGCTCCCCAAGAGACCCAGTACTTC
cdr3_aa: CASSPSAGAPQETQYF

j_call: TRBJ2-1
d_call: TRBD2
v_call: TRBV6-1
clone_size: few
cdr3_nt: TGTGCCAGCAGAGCCGGGCAGCGGGGGGGATACAATGAGCAGTTCTTC
cdr3_aa: CASRAGQRGGYNEQFF

j_call: TRBJ2-5
d_call: .
v_call: TRBV6-5
clone_size: many
cdr3_nt: TGTGCCAGCAGTTACTCGATACGGCAAGAGACCCAGTACTTC
cdr3_aa: CASSYSIRQETQYF

j_call: TRBJ2-1
d_call: TRBD2
v_call: TRBV7-3
clone_size: .
cdr3_nt: TGTGCCAGCAGCTTTTCTAGCGGGAGGAGCTCCTACAATGAGCAGTTCTTC
cdr3_aa: CASSFSSGRSSYNEQFF

j_call: TRBJ1-2
d_call: .
v_call: TRBV30
clone_size: many
cdr3_nt: TGTGCCTGGAGTGTAGAAGGGGCGCGTGGCTACACCTTC
cdr3_aa: CAWSVEGARGYTF

j_call: TRBJ1-1
d_call: TRBD1
v_call: TRBV6-5
clone_size: many
cdr3_nt: TGTGCCAGCAGTTACGAGGGGGCGGACACTGAAGCTTTCTTT
cdr3_aa: CASSYEGADTEAFF

j_call: TRBJ2-3
d_call: .
v_call: TRBV28
clone_size: many
cdr3_nt: TGTGCCAGCAGTTTGAAAGTAGATAGCACAGATACGCAGTATTTT
cdr3_aa: CASSLKVDSTDTQYF

j_call: TRBJ2-1
d_call: .
v_call: TRBV20-1
clone_size: many
cdr3_nt: TGCAGTGCGAAACGGGCAATACATTCAATCAATGAGCAGTTCTTC
cdr3_aa: CSAKRAIHSINEQFF

j_call: TRBJ2-1
d_call: TRBD2
v_call: TRBV11-1
clone_size: many
cdr3_nt: TGTGCCAGCAGCCTAGACGGCGGGAGCTCCTACAATGAGCAGTTCTTC
cdr3_aa: CASSLDGGSSYNEQFF

j_call: TRBJ1-5
d_call: .
v_call: TRBV11-2
clone_size: many
cdr3_nt: TGTGCCAGCAGCCGGGCGGCGGGAAGTCAGCCCCAGCATTTT
cdr3_aa: CASSRAAGSQPQHF

j_call: TRBJ2-5
d_call: .
v_call: TRBV19
clone_size: many
cdr3_nt: TGTGCCAGTAGTAAGGGACACCTTCAAGAGACCCAGTACTTC
cdr3_aa: CASSKGHLQETQYF

j_call: TRBJ1-1
d_call: TRBD1
v_call: TRBV6-1
clone_size: few
cdr3_nt: TGTGCCAGCAGGACAGGGTTGGGGAACACTGAAGCTTTCTTT
cdr3_aa: CASRTGLGNTEAFF

j_call: TRBJ2-2
d_call: TRBD1
v_call: TRBV10-3
clone_size: many
cdr3_nt: TGTGCCATCAGTGGACCAGGGACAGGGGGGCGTAGCACCGGGGAGCTGTTTTTT
cdr3_aa: CAISGPGTGGRSTGELFF

j_call: TRBJ2-7
d_call: TRBD1
v_call: TRBV6-5
clone_size: few
cdr3_nt: TGTGCCAGCAGTTACCGGACAGGGTCGCCCTACGAGCAGTACTTC
cdr3_aa: CASSYRTGSPYEQYF

j_call: TRBJ2-1
d_call: .
v_call: TRBV4-1
clone_size: .
cdr3_nt: TGCGCCAGCAGCTACGGACTTGCGAGCTCCTACAATGAGCAGTTCTTC
cdr3_aa: CASSYGLASSYNEQFF

j_call: TRBJ2-1
d_call: TRBD2
v_call: TRBV18
clone_size: .
cdr3_nt: TGTGCCAGCTCGAGAGGGGCCGGGACTAGCGGGAGAGATGAGCAGTTCTTC
cdr3_aa: CASSRGAGTSGRDEQFF

j_call: TRBJ1-2
d_call: .
v_call: TRBV4-2
clone_size: few
cdr3_nt: TGTGCCAGCAGCCAAGCAGGGTTGGGTAGCTATGGCTACACCTTC
cdr3_aa: CASSQAGLGSYGYTF

j_call: TRBJ2-5
d_call: TRBD2
v_call: TRBV2
clone_size: many
cdr3_nt: TGTGCCAGCCTAGGACTAGCGGGAATCCTAGAGACCCAGTACTTC
cdr3_aa: CASLGLAGILETQYF

j_call: TRBJ2-3
d_call: .
v_call: TRBV10-2
clone_size: many
cdr3_nt: TGCGCCAGCAGTGGAGGGACTCAAGGCGGCACAGATACGCAGTATTTT
cdr3_aa: CASSGGTQGGTDTQYF

j_call: TRBJ1-1
d_call: .
v_call: TRBV4-1
clone_size: few
cdr3_nt: TGCGCCAGCAGCCAAGTTGGGGGGGTTGGTGTAGCTTTCTTT
cdr3_aa: CASSQVGGVGVAFF

j_call: TRBJ2-3
d_call: .
v_call: TRBV9
clone_size: .
cdr3_nt: TGTGCCAGCAGCGTAAAAACGTTAAGCACAGATACGCAGTATTTT
cdr3_aa: CASSVKTLSTDTQYF

j_call: TRBJ2-3
d_call: TRBD2
v_call: TRBV7-3
clone_size: few
cdr3_nt: TGTGCCAGCAGCTCCCTAGCGGGAACCCCCGAGGCAGATACGCAGTATTTT
cdr3_aa: CASSSLAGTPEADTQYF

j_call: TRBJ2-1
d_call: .
v_call: TRBV20-1
clone_size: .
cdr3_nt: TGCAGTGCTAGAGATCCCTTCTACAATGAGCAGTTCTTC
cdr3_aa: CSARDPFYNEQFF

j_call: TRBJ2-1
d_call: TRBD2
v_call: TRBV7-9
clone_size: few
cdr3_nt: TGTGCCAGCAGCTTACGAAGACTAGCAGGGAATGAGCAGTTCTTC
cdr3_aa: CASSLRRLAGNEQFF

j_call: TRBJ2-7
d_call: .
v_call: TRBV12-3/TRBV12-4
clone_size: many
cdr3_nt: TGTGCCAGCAGGATCAGGGCTTCCTACGAGCAGTACTTC
cdr3_aa: CASRIRASYEQYF

j_call: TRBJ1-4
d_call: .
v_call: TRBV18
clone_size: many
cdr3_nt: TGTGCCAGCTCACTAAGCCGGGACTTGGAACTGTTTTTT
cdr3_aa: CASSLSRDLELFF

j_call: TRBJ1-3
d_call: .
v_call: TRBV12-3/TRBV12-4
clone_size: many
cdr3_nt: TGTGCCAGCAACTTAGGGGATTCTGGAAACACCATATATTTT
cdr3_aa: CASNLGDSGNTIYF

j_call: TRBJ2-6
d_call: .
v_call: TRBV20-1
clone_size: many
cdr3_nt: TGCAGTGCTAGGTCGCTTGACGCAAACTCTGGGGCCAACGTCCTGACTTTC
cdr3_aa: CSARSLDANSGANVLTF

j_call: TRBJ1-2
d_call: .
v_call: TRBV2
clone_size: many
cdr3_nt: TGTGCCAGCAGTGAAGCGCGTGTCAGGGAGCATGGCTACACCTTC
cdr3_aa: CASSEARVREHGYTF

j_call: TRBJ2-5
d_call: .
v_call: TRBV6-1
clone_size: many
cdr3_nt: TGTGCCAGCAGCCTGGACTACGAGACCCAGTACTTC
cdr3_aa: CASSLDYETQYF

j_call: TRBJ1-5
d_call: TRBD1
v_call: TRBV20-1
clone_size: many
cdr3_nt: TGCAGTGCTACCCCACGCAGGGGGCTTAGCAATCAGCCCCAGCATTTT
cdr3_aa: CSATPRRGLSNQPQHF

j_call: TRBJ2-2
d_call: .
v_call: TRBV28
clone_size: many
cdr3_nt: TGTGCCAGCCTCCCACAGGCGACAAACACCGGGGAGCTGTTTTTT
cdr3_aa: CASLPQATNTGELFF

j_call: TRBJ2-1
d_call: TRBD2
v_call: TRBV2
clone_size: many
cdr3_nt: TGTGCCAGCAGGAACCCTAGCGGGAGGGCGAGGGATGAGCAGTTCTTC
cdr3_aa: CASRNPSGRARDEQFF

j_call: TRBJ2-1
d_call: TRBD2
v_call: TRBV13
clone_size: many
cdr3_nt: TGTGCCAGCAGCTCCCCCTGGGAGGCGGGAGGTCGCAATGAGCAGTTCTTC
cdr3_aa: CASSSPWEAGGRNEQFF

j_call: TRBJ1-1
d_call: .
v_call: TRBV30
clone_size: few
cdr3_nt: TGTGCCTGGAGGGTTCTAGGGGGTGCTGAAGCTTTCTTT
cdr3_aa: CAWRVLGGAEAFF

j_call: TRBJ1-2
d_call: .
v_call: TRBV5-1
clone_size: few
cdr3_nt: TGCGCCAGCAGCTTGATTGGGGGCGAAGGCTACACCTTC
cdr3_aa: CASSLIGGEGYTF

j_call: TRBJ2-5
d_call: TRBD2
v_call: TRBV27
clone_size: many
cdr3_nt: TGTGCCAGCAGTTTCGGACTAGCGGGAGAGACCCAGTACTTC
cdr3_aa: CASSFGLAGETQYF

j_call: TRBJ2-1
d_call: .
v_call: TRBV11-3
clone_size: many
cdr3_nt: TGTGCCAGCAGCTTAGACTCACTAGCCGGCAATGAGCAGTTCTTC
cdr3_aa: CASSLDSLAGNEQFF

j_call: TRBJ1-3
d_call: .
v_call: TRBV12-3/TRBV12-4
clone_size: many
cdr3_nt: TGTGCCAGCAGCTTAGGAAACACCATATATTTT
cdr3_aa: CASSLGNTIYF

j_call: TRBJ2-1
d_call: TRBD2
v_call: TRBV6-5
clone_size: few
cdr3_nt: TGTGCCAGCAGTTACTTTCCGGGAGGGGGGTCTGATGAGCAGTTCTTC
cdr3_aa: CASSYFPGGGSDEQFF

j_call: TRBJ1-2
d_call: .
v_call: TRBV20-1
clone_size: few
cdr3_nt: TGCAGTGCCATGGCGGGGCAGCGGCGGGGTGGCTACACCTTC
cdr3_aa: CSAMAGQRRGGYTF

j_call: TRBJ1-1
d_call: .
v_call: TRBV9
clone_size: .
cdr3_nt: TGTGCCAGCAGCTCTGACGGTACTAACACTGAAGCTTTCTTT
cdr3_aa: CASSSDGTNTEAFF